This T cell receptor beta chain originates from a study of spatial heterogeneity in lung cancer. TCRdb re-called the 5' RACE reads with MiXCR, one entry per CDR3 protein. The table has 100,000 to 120,000 distinct CDR3 sequences, 10% to 13% seen once. Time point indicated: blood at routine non-recurrence follow-up after resection. The CDR3 covers 12 residues. Germline trimming cut 4 bases from V and 6 bases from J; bases unmatched to any gene: 6. Germline V lookup: CDR1 DFQATT, CDR2 SNEGSKA (reference sequence). In this sample, this clonotype turned up many times. This receptor was taken from a female donor with early-stage non-small cell lung cancer. Material: PBMCs, obtained at follow-up. The chain couples TRBV20-1 to TRBJ2-7; TRBD2 agrees at 7 bases. The CDR3 loop is CSAIRLAGEQYF. The CDR3 DNA is TGCAGTGCTATCCGACTAGCAGGCGAGCAGTACTTC.